Listed here are 19 T cell receptor beta chains from one sample, sequenced in a study of cytomegalovirus exposure and HLA in healthy donors. Primers: 60 Vbeta forward and 13 Jbeta reverse. Using immunoSEQ multiplex PCR, the repertoire was profiled, and TCRdb retains in-frame clones only, with some absent. The repertoire includes around 150,000 clones, 87% of them detected once, and around 0.93% sits in the top ten. The sequencing input was PBMCs. These receptors were taken from a woman aged 25 to 45 in good health and CMV-seronegative.

The rearrangement joins TRBV19 to TRBJ2-1; no reliable D call. Germline loops: CDR1 LNHDA, CDR2 SQIVND (reference sequence). V shed 6 bases and J shed 2 bases, with 8 bases lying between them. The CDR3 is 13 amino acids. CDR3 in amino acids: CASREPTYNEQFF. DNA of the CDR3: TGTGCCAGTAGAGAGCCGACCTACAATGAGCAGTTCTTC.

The chain has TRBV5-4 and TRBJ2-5, with 8 bases aligning to TRBD1. The CDR3 contains 15 residues. Looked up from germline, CDR1 is SGHNT and CDR2 is YYREEE (reference sequence). The V gene end was trimmed by 5 bases and the J gene end by 5 bases; junction bases not matched to a gene: 11. The CDR3 loop reads CASRLTGARKETQYF. Written as DNA, the CDR3 is TGTGCCAGCAGGTTGACAGGGGCTAGGAAGGAGACCCAGTACTTC. The variable domain in full, completed from reference TRBV5-4 and TRBJ2-5, reads ETGVTQSPTHLIKTRGQQVTLRCSSQSGHNTVSWYQQALGQGPQFIFQYYREEENGRGNFPPRFSGLQFPNYSSELNVNALELDDSALYLCASRLTGARKETQYFGPGTRLLVL.

The chain links TRBV10-2 to TRBJ2-3, with D perhaps TRBD2 (7 bases). CDR1 WSHSY and CDR2 SAAADI come from the germline V gene. The CDR3 extends over 15 amino acids. The V end was cut by 7 bases, the J end by 1 base, with 15 bases between. The DNA of the CDR3 is TGCGCCAGCATGCGGGGGCCCGGGCGCACAGATACGCAGTATTTT. Translation gives CASMRGPGRTDTQYF.

The V and J genes are TRBV5-1 and TRBJ2-5; 7 bases are a match to TRBD1. Germline V gives CDR1 SGHRS, CDR2 YFSETQ. This CDR3 has 15 residues. V was clipped by 5 bases and J by 0 bases; unmatched bases: 7. CDR3 sequence (DNA): TGCGCCAGCAGGTGGACAGGCGACTACCAAGAGACCCAGTACTTC. Its protein is CASRWTGDYQETQYF.

This chain connects TRBV19 to TRBJ2-7; 13 nucleotides align to TRBD2. J gave up 5 bases and V 3 bases, and 7 bases lay outside the gene matches. The CDR3 has 16 amino acids. Germline lookup yields CDR1 LNHDA and CDR2 SQIVND (reference sequence). For the CDR3, the DNA is TGTGCCAGTAGTATCCCCGGACTAGCGGGAGTGGACGAGCAGTACTTC. Residues: CASSIPGLAGVDEQYF.

This rearrangement joins TRBV7-8 to TRBJ1-5; 7 bases align to TRBD1. V dropped 5 bases and J dropped 6; count of bases not matched to a gene: 10. The CDR3 sequence is 15 residues long. Germline lookup yields CDR1 SGHVS and CDR2 FQNEAQ. The CDR3, as DNA: TGTGCCAGCAGCCCCGACAGGGCGAAGATTCAGCCCCAGCATTTT. Amino acids: CASSPDRAKIQPQHF.

The chain carries TRBV5-1 and TRBJ2-7; D is ambiguous. Germline V gene lookup returns CDR1 SGHRS and CDR2 YFSETQ. V lost 0 bases and J 6 bases, leaving 13 bases between the germline ends. The CDR3 is 14 amino acids. The CDR3 DNA sequence: TGCGCCAGCAGCTTGGATCCCTCTCTCGGCGAGCAGTACTTC. Translated: CASSLDPSLGEQYF.

This clone was seen once. The chain carries TRBV6-5 and TRBJ1-2, with D perhaps matching TRBD1 (5 bases). The CDR3 totals 13 residues. The germline gives CDR1 MNHEY, CDR2 SVGAGI. The V end was cut by 2 bases, the J end by 4 bases, with 8 bases between. The CDR3 DNA follows: TGTGCCAGCAGTTACATCCAGGGCTATGGCTACACCTTC. Its translation is CASSYIQGYGYTF.

V gene TRBV5-4 combines with J gene TRBJ2-7; D is ambiguous. Per the germline V gene, CDR1 is SGHNT and CDR2 is YYREEE (reference sequence). V dropped 0 bases and J dropped 0 bases, with 4 bases sitting between them. The CDR3 is 13 amino acids. CDR3 coding DNA: TGTGCCAGCAGCTTGGATCGCTCCTACGAGCAGTACTTC. Translation gives CASSLDRSYEQYF.

V is TRBV5-1 and J is TRBJ1-4, with D unresolved. Germline V gene sequence: CDR1 SGHRS, CDR2 YFSETQ. V shed 4 bases and J shed 4 bases, with 14 bases lying between them. There are 15 residues in the CDR3. CDR3 region: CASSPSKELNEKLFF. In DNA form, the CDR3 reads TGCGCCAGCAGCCCCTCGAAGGAGCTTAATGAAAAACTGTTTTTT.

This clone was seen just once. The rearrangement links TRBV2 to TRBJ2-7; D is possibly TRBD1 (6 bases). The CDR3 runs to 15 residues. Germline CDR1 SNHLY, CDR2 FYNNEI. The V end was cut by 8 bases, the J end by 3 bases, with 20 bases between. CDR3 in DNA: TGTGCCAGCCTCGTAGCTGGCAGGGGACACTACGAGCAGTACTTC. Its protein is CASLVAGRGHYEQYF.

The chain uses TRBV10-1 and TRBJ2-2; possibly TRBD1 for D (5 bases). The germline V and J ends were trimmed by 1 base and 7 bases, with 7 bases remaining between them. Germline CDR1 is WNHNN and CDR2 is SYGVQD (reference sequence). The CDR3 has 13 amino acids. CDR3 in DNA: TGCGCCAGCAGTGAGTTCAGGGTCGGGGAGCTGTTTTTT. This encodes CASSEFRVGELFF.

The chain carries TRBV19 and TRBJ1-5, with D perhaps matching TRBD1 (6 bases). The length of the CDR3 is 14 residues. Germline V gene sequence: CDR1 LNHDA, CDR2 SQIVND (reference sequence). The ends were cut back, 5 bases at V and 2 bases at J, with 10 bases in the middle. This CDR3 reads CASSEYRGNQPQHF. CDR3 in DNA: TGTGCCAGTAGTGAGTACAGGGGCAATCAGCCCCAGCATTTT. Full variable domain (outside the CDR3, taken from reference TRBV19 and TRBJ1-5): DGGITQSPKYLFRKEGQNVTLSCEQNLNHDAMYWYRQDPGQGLRLIYYSQIVNDFQKGDIAEGYSVSREKKESFPLTVTSAQKNPTAFYLCASSEYRGNQPQHFGDGTRLSIL.

This chain connects TRBV25-1 to TRBJ2-1, with TRBD2 as a possible D gene (6 bases). CDR3 length equals 12 residues. Germline CDR1 MGHDK, CDR2 SYGVNS. With 3 bases removed from V and 9 bases from J, the gap between germline ends came to 9 bases. CDR3 amino acids: CASSERRGEQFF. Here the CDR3 DNA reads TGTGCCAGCAGTGAGAGGAGGGGTGAGCAGTTCTTC. Variable domain in full (rest from reference TRBV25-1 and TRBJ2-1): EADIYQTPRYLVIGTGKKITLECSQTMGHDKMYWYQQDPGMELHLIHYSYGVNSTEKGDLSSESTVSRIRTEHFPLTLESARPSHTSQYLCASSERRGEQFFGPGTRLTVL.

The chain employs TRBV5-6 and TRBJ2-7; 8 positions agree with TRBD1. This CDR3 has 14 residues. V lost 3 bases, J lost 9 bases, and 11 bases stayed unmatched. Germline CDR1 is SGHDT and CDR2 is YYEEEE. The CDR3 reads CASSYGQGSTRQYF. The CDR3 coding sequence is TGTGCCAGCAGCTACGGACAGGGATCTACGAGGCAGTACTTC.

This chain uses TRBV7-6 with TRBJ1-1; no clear D. V shed 5 bases and J shed 7 bases, with 11 bases lying between them. Looked up from germline, CDR1 is SGHVS and CDR2 is FNYEAQ. CDR3 length: 12 residues. The CDR3 nucleotides read TGTGCCAGCAGCGAAATCGGTCTTGAAGCTTTCTTT. It is translated as CASSEIGLEAFF. The full variable domain, its missing parts supplied by reference TRBV7-6 and TRBJ1-1, is GAGVSQSPRYKVTKRGQDVALRCDPISGHVSLYWYRQALGQGPEFLTYFNYEAQQDKSGLPNDRFSAERPEGSISTLTIQRTEQRDSAMYRCASSEIGLEAFFGQGTRLTVV.

The chain is built from TRBV29-1 and TRBJ1-1; the D gene is possibly TRBD1 (5 bases). Germline CDR1 reads SQVTM; CDR2 reads ANQGSEA. There are 13 residues in the CDR3. The V end was cut by 2 bases, the J end by 3 bases, with 10 bases between. CDR3 in amino acids: CSVEQGGDTEAFF. The CDR3 region has the DNA TGCAGCGTTGAACAGGGAGGGGACACTGAAGCTTTCTTT.

This clone was seen once. The rearrangement joins TRBV10-3 to TRBJ2-7; 7 nucleotides align to TRBD1. Germline loops: CDR1 ENHRY, CDR2 SYGVKD. CDR3 length equals 13 residues. J lost 0 bases, V lost 6 bases, and 2 bases had no gene match. This chain's CDR3 is CAIRDRLSYEQYF. CDR3 bases: TGTGCCATCAGGGACAGGCTCTCCTACGAGCAGTACTTC.

The V gene is TRBV15, the J gene TRBJ1-5; no definite D call. Germline CDR1 is LNHNV and CDR2 is YYDKDF (reference sequence). The CDR3 contains 16 residues. Trimming pared 0 bases from V and 4 bases from J, leaving 13 bases between. The CDR3 region has the DNA TGTGCCACCAGCAGAGATAATTCCCGGAGTAATCAGCCCCAGCATTTT. Protein sequence: CATSRDNSRSNQPQHF.